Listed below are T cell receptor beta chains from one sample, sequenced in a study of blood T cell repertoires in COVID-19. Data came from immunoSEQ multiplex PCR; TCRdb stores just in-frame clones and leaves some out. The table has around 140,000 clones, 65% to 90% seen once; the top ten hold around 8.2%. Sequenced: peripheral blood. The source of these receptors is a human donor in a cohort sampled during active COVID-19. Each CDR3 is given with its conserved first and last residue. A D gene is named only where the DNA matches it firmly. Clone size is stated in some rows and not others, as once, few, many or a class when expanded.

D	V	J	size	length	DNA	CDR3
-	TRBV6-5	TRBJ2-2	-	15	TGTGCCAGCAGAGCGTCTGGGACAAACACCGGGGAGCTGTTTTTT	CASRASGTNTGELFF
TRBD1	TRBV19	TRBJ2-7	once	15	TGTGCCAGTAGTATGGGGACAGGGGGGACCTACGAGCAGTACTTC	CASSMGTGGTYEQYF
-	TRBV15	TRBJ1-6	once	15	TGTGCCACCAGCAGAGGGGGGGTTCGGAATTCACCCCTCCACTTT	CATSRGGVRNSPLHF
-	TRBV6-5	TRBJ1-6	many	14	TGTGCCAGCAGCCAGATCTCCTATAATTCACCCCTCCACTTT	CASSQISYNSPLHF
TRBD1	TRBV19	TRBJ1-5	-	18	TGTGCCACAGGACAGGGGGCTTTGGGGGGCGATTATAATCAGCCCCAGCATTTT	CATGQGALGGDYNQPQHF
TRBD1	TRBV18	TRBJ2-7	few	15	TGTGCCAGCTCGGAACTGGTAGGGGGCGTTGACGAGCAGTACTTC	CASSELVGGVDEQYF
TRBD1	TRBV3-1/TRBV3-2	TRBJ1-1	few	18	TGTGCCAGCAGCCAGGAACACAGGGGGCGGGGGATGAACACTGAAGCTTTCTTT	CASSQEHRGRGMNTEAFF
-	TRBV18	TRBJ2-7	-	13	TGTGCCAGCTCACCTCGTACAGGGTACGAGCAGTACTTC	CASSPRTGYEQYF
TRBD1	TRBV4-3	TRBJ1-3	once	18	TGCGCCAGCAGCCAAGATGGGACAGGGGGTTGGTCTGGAAACACCATATATTTT	CASSQDGTGGWSGNTIYF
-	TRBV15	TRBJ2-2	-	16	TGTGCCACCAGCAGAGACGTGAGCTCGAACACCGGGGAGCTGTTTTTT	CATSRDVSSNTGELFF
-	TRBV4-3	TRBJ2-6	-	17	TGCGCCAGCAGCCAAGTACTCGCGACATCTGGGGCCAACGTCCTGACTTTC	CASSQVLATSGANVLTF
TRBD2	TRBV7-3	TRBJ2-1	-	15	TGTGCCAGCAGCTCTGCTAGCGGGACCTACAATGAGCAGTTCTTC	CASSSASGTYNEQFF
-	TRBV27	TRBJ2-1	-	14	TGTGCCAGCAGTTTATCGATGGAGTATGCTGAGCAGTTCTTC	CASSLSMEYAEQFF
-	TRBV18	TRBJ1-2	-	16	TGTGCCAGCTCACCGACGGGGGGGGCGTTGTCTGATGGCTACACCTTC	CASSPTGGALSDGYTF
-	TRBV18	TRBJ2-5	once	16	TGTGCCAGCTCACCACCGAGTAAAGGGGTCCAAGAGACCCAGTACTTC	CASSPPSKGVQETQYF
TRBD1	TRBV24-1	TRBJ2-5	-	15	TGTGCCACCAGTGACCGAATGGGACAGCAAGAGACCCAGTACTTC	CATSDRMGQQETQYF
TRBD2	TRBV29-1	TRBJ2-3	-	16	TGCAGCGTTGATGAGACTAGCCGTCCCTTGGCAGATACGCAGTATTTT	CSVDETSRPLADTQYF
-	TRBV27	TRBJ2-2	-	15	TGTGCCAGCTCCTTGTGGGAGCGGTACACCGGGGAGCTGTTTTTT	CASSLWERYTGELFF
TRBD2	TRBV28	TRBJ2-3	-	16	TGTGCCAGCAGTTTCATTAGCGGGAAGCGCACAGATACGCAGTATTTT	CASSFISGKRTDTQYF
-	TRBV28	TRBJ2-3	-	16	TGTGCCAGCAGTTTAGACAGCGGGCTAGCCACAGATACGCAGTATTTT	CASSLDSGLATDTQYF
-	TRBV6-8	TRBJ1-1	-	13	TGTGCCGCCTGGGGACTGCCGAACACTGAAGCTTTCTTT	CAAWGLPNTEAFF
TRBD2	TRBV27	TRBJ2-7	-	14	TGTGCCAGCAGCCGTAGCGGGAGAGTACACGAGCAGTACTTC	CASSRSGRVHEQYF
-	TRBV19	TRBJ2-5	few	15	TGTGCCAGTAGTCAGGGCGGACAGTTGGAGGAGACCCAGTACTTC	CASSQGGQLEETQYF
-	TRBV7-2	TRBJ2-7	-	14	TGTGCCAGCAGCCCGGGACGGACTACCTACGAGCAGTACTTC	CASSPGRTTYEQYF
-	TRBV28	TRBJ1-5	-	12	TGTGCCAGCAGTTCTCAGAATCAGCCCCAGCATTTT	CASSSQNQPQHF
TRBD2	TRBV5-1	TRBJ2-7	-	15	TGCGCCAGCAGCTTGGCCGGGGGAGGGGCCTACGAGCAGTACTTC	CASSLAGGGAYEQYF
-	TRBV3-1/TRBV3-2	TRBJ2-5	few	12	TGTGCCAGCAGCTCTCCAGTAGAGACCCAGTACTTC	CASSSPVETQYF
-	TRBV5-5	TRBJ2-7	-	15	TGTGCCAGCAGCCCGGCGGTTGGGTCCCACTACGAGCAGTACTTC	CASSPAVGSHYEQYF
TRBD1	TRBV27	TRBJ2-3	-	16	TGTGCCAGCACTCAGACAGGGGGCGCCTGGACAGATACGCAGTATTTT	CASTQTGGAWTDTQYF
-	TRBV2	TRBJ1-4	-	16	TGTGCCAGCAGTGCGCAAGGAGGTACAACTAATGAAAAACTGTTTTTT	CASSAQGGTTNEKLFF
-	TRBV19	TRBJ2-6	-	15	TGTGCCAGTAGTATAGTGGGGCTGGGGGCCAACGTCCTGACTTTC	CASSIVGLGANVLTF
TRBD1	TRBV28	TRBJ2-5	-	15	TGTGCCAGCAGTCCGCGGGACAGGCACAAAGAGACCCAGTACTTC	CASSPRDRHKETQYF
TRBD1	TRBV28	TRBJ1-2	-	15	TGTGCCAGCCATCCCCCGGACAGGGAAAGCTATGGCTACACCTTC	CASHPPDRESYGYTF
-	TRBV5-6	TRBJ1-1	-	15	TGTGCCAGCAGCTTGGGGGGCACCCCCGGCACTGAAGCTTTCTTT	CASSLGGTPGTEAFF
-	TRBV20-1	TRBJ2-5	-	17	TGCAGTGCTAGTCCCCCTTCCTCTTTAGCGGGACAGGAGACCCAGTACTTC	CSASPPSSLAGQETQYF
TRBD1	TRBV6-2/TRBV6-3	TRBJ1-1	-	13	TGTGCCAGCAGTTTCGACAGGGGGACTGAAGCTTTCTTT	CASSFDRGTEAFF
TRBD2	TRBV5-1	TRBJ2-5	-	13	TGCGCCAGCAGCCTGGGACTAGAAGAGACCCAGTACTTC	CASSLGLEETQYF
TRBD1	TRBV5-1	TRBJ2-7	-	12	TGCGCCAGCAGCTCCACAGGGGGCGAGCAGTACTTC	CASSSTGGEQYF
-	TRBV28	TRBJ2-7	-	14	TGTGCCAGCAGTTTAGAAAGGGGCGGCCACGAGCAGTACTTC	CASSLERGGHEQYF
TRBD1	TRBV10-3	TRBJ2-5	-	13	TGTGCCATCAGTGACAGGGGGCAGGAGACCCAGTACTTC	CAISDRGQETQYF
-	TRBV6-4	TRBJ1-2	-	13	TGTGCCAGCAGTGAGTCAGGGGACTATGGCTACACCTTC	CASSESGDYGYTF
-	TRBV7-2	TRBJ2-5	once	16	TGTGCCAGCAGCCTCTCCCTCCTAGCGAGCCAAGAGACCCAGTACTTC	CASSLSLLASQETQYF
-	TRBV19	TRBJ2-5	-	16	TGTGCCAGTAGTATAGCTTGGTGGACTCCTCCAGAGACCCAGTACTTC	CASSIAWWTPPETQYF
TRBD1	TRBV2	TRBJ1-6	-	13	TGTGCCAGCAGTGGACAGGGGAATTCACCCCTCCACTTT	CASSGQGNSPLHF
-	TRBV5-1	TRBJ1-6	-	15	TGCGCCAGCAGACCCACGGGACACTGGAATTCACCCCTCCACTTT	CASRPTGHWNSPLHF
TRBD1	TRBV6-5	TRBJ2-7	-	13	TGTGCCAGCAGTCCGGGACAGCTGTACGAGCAGTACTTC	CASSPGQLYEQYF
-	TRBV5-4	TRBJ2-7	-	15	TGTGCCAGCAGCTTGGGGGCAGGGGAGTACTACGAGCAGTACTTC	CASSLGAGEYYEQYF
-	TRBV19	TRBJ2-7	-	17	TGTGCCAGTAGTAGAGACAGCATCGGGAAAGCTACCTACGAGCAGTACTTC	CASSRDSIGKATYEQYF
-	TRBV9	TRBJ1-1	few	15	TGTGCCAGCAGCGTAGGCGGACAAAGGGACACTGAAGCTTTCTTT	CASSVGGQRDTEAFF
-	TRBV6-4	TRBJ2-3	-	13	TGTGCCAGCAGTCGGACACGCTCAGATACGCAGTATTTT	CASSRTRSDTQYF